This T cell receptor beta chain originates from a study of Graves' ophthalmopathy and Graves' hyperthyroidism. At the level of the study: Peripheral blood was gathered at first diagnosis, ahead of any treatment whatsoever. Broader study findings: Also, most clonotypes expanded in the thyroid above 0.001 frequency appeared in blood.

Deletions cut 1 base from V and 1 base from J, with 8 bases between. Germline-derived CDR1 and CDR2 are LGHDT and YNNKEL (reference sequence). The CDR3 length is 14 residues. RNA transcripts provided the template for amplifying TCR beta CDR3 regions. An opening RT-PCR round employed HTBI primers and preceded a second-round multiplex PCR. Each CDR3 protein is one row after TCRdb ran MiXCR on the multiplex PCR reads. Of a few hundred thousand distinct CDR3 sequences listed, 15% are singletons. Concerning this clonotype itself: Its antigen is undetermined.

This TCR derives from a woman aged 18-29 years with stable Graves' hyperthyroidism. This chain uses TRBV3-1 with TRBJ2-7; no clear D gene. Sequenced sample: peripheral blood. CDR3 amino acids: CASSQGGLSYEQYF. CDR3 in DNA: TGTGCCAGCAGCCAAGGCGGATTGTCCTACGAGCAGTACTTC.